This is a list of T cell receptor beta chains from one sample in a study of beta chain features in type 1 diabetes. The method was immunoSEQ multiplex PCR; TCRdb's version includes in-frame clones alone and lacks a portion of them. Of 310,000 or so clones detected, 7% to 10% appear once; the ten largest clones hold around 1%. The sample was central memory CD4+ T cells from blood. The receptors stem from a man younger than 45 with type 1 diabetes. Each CDR3 is given with its conserved first and last residue. A D gene is named only where the DNA matches it firmly. Size values are once, few and many counts, or a class for expanded clones, and some rows have none.

d_call: -; j_call: TRBJ2-1; clone_size: -; v_call: TRBV6-5; cdr3_aa: CASSYEQGSEQFF; cdr3_nt: TGTGCCAGCAGTTACGAACAGGGTAGTGAGCAGTTCTTC
d_call: TRBD1; j_call: TRBJ2-6; clone_size: many; v_call: TRBV10-3; cdr3_aa: CAIRGTGSSGANVLTF; cdr3_nt: TGTGCCATCAGAGGGACAGGAAGCTCTGGGGCCAACGTCCTGACTTTC
d_call: -; j_call: TRBJ1-2; clone_size: -; v_call: TRBV7-9; cdr3_aa: CASSLSGANSYGYTF; cdr3_nt: TGTGCCAGCAGCTTATCCGGGGCGAACTCCTATGGCTACACCTTC
d_call: TRBD2; j_call: TRBJ2-3; clone_size: -; v_call: TRBV5-1; cdr3_aa: CASSYQGLAFTDTQYF; cdr3_nt: TGCGCCAGCAGCTACCAGGGACTAGCCTTCACAGATACGCAGTATTTT
d_call: -; j_call: TRBJ1-1; clone_size: few; v_call: TRBV29-1; cdr3_aa: CSVERAAGVEAFF; cdr3_nt: TGCAGCGTTGAACGGGCAGCCGGCGTTGAAGCTTTCTTT
d_call: TRBD2; j_call: TRBJ2-3; clone_size: few; v_call: TRBV7-9; cdr3_aa: CASSAIAGGSTDTQYF; cdr3_nt: TGTGCCAGCAGCGCAATAGCGGGGGGGTCCACAGATACGCAGTATTTT
d_call: TRBD2; j_call: TRBJ2-1; clone_size: -; v_call: TRBV18; cdr3_aa: CASSTWTSGGATNEQFF; cdr3_nt: TGTGCCAGCTCAACTTGGACTAGCGGGGGGGCCACCAATGAGCAGTTCTTC
d_call: TRBD1; j_call: TRBJ1-3; clone_size: -; v_call: TRBV7-2; cdr3_aa: CASSLGQGSGNTIYF; cdr3_nt: TGTGCCAGCAGCTTGGGACAGGGGTCAGGAAACACCATATATTTT
d_call: -; j_call: TRBJ2-3; clone_size: -; v_call: TRBV18; cdr3_aa: CASSYSGGDTQYF; cdr3_nt: TGTGCCAGCTCGTACTCAGGCGGGGATACGCAGTATTTT
d_call: -; j_call: TRBJ2-5; clone_size: few; v_call: TRBV4-1; cdr3_aa: CASSQDWTAIQETQYF; cdr3_nt: TGCGCCAGCAGCCAAGATTGGACAGCAATCCAAGAGACCCAGTACTTC
d_call: -; j_call: TRBJ2-5; clone_size: few; v_call: TRBV14; cdr3_aa: CASTLFASHQETQYF; cdr3_nt: TGTGCCAGCACCCTCTTTGCGTCCCACCAAGAGACCCAGTACTTC
d_call: -; j_call: TRBJ1-2; clone_size: -; v_call: TRBV29-1; cdr3_aa: CSVGGQGIGYTF; cdr3_nt: TGCAGCGTTGGGGGGCAGGGGATAGGCTACACCTTC
d_call: -; j_call: TRBJ2-7; clone_size: few; v_call: TRBV19; cdr3_aa: CASSDSRVSEQYF; cdr3_nt: TGTGCCAGTAGTGACTCCAGGGTAAGCGAGCAGTACTTC
d_call: -; j_call: TRBJ1-4; clone_size: -; v_call: TRBV11-2; cdr3_aa: CASSPSGSGREKLFF; cdr3_nt: TGTGCCAGCAGCCCGTCGGGGAGCGGGCGTGAAAAACTGTTTTTT
d_call: -; j_call: TRBJ2-5; clone_size: few; v_call: TRBV25-1; cdr3_aa: CASSMAGQETQYF; cdr3_nt: TGTGCCAGCAGTATGGCGGGCCAAGAGACCCAGTACTTC
d_call: TRBD2; j_call: TRBJ2-5; clone_size: -; v_call: TRBV19; cdr3_aa: CASATTGGAQETQYF; cdr3_nt: TGTGCCAGCGCTACGACCGGGGGGGCCCAAGAGACCCAGTACTTC
d_call: TRBD2; j_call: TRBJ2-3; clone_size: -; v_call: TRBV7-2; cdr3_aa: CASSLVVSGVTDTQYF; cdr3_nt: TGTGCCAGCAGCTTAGTAGTTAGCGGGGTCACAGATACGCAGTATTTT
d_call: -; j_call: TRBJ2-1; clone_size: -; v_call: TRBV9; cdr3_aa: CASSVDPVSYNEQFF; cdr3_nt: TGTGCCAGCAGCGTAGACCCCGTTTCCTACAATGAGCAGTTCTTC
d_call: -; j_call: TRBJ1-5; clone_size: -; v_call: TRBV28; cdr3_aa: CASSSSRGRQHF; cdr3_nt: TGTGCCAGCAGTTCGTCAAGGGGACGCCAGCATTTT
d_call: TRBD2; j_call: TRBJ2-3; clone_size: few; v_call: TRBV2; cdr3_aa: CASRRLAGGREYF; cdr3_nt: TGTGCCAGCAGACGACTAGCGGGGGGCCGGGAGTATTTT
d_call: TRBD2; j_call: TRBJ2-5; clone_size: -; v_call: TRBV2; cdr3_aa: CASSQKRTGLAGGRGETQYF; cdr3_nt: TGTGCCAGCAGTCAGAAGCGAACGGGACTAGCGGGGGGGCGAGGAGAGACCCAGTACTTC
d_call: TRBD1; j_call: TRBJ1-5; clone_size: few; v_call: TRBV9; cdr3_aa: CASSGGQDNQPQHF; cdr3_nt: TGTGCCAGCAGCGGGGGACAGGATAATCAGCCCCAGCATTTT
d_call: -; j_call: TRBJ1-6; clone_size: -; v_call: TRBV2; cdr3_aa: CASSRDSDNSPLHF; cdr3_nt: TGTGCCAGCAGTAGAGACAGTGATAATTCACCCCTCCACTTT
d_call: -; j_call: TRBJ1-4; clone_size: few; v_call: TRBV4-3; cdr3_aa: CASSQDGGAGEKLFF; cdr3_nt: TGCGCCAGCAGCCAAGATGGAGGGGCTGGGGAAAAACTGTTTTTT
d_call: -; j_call: TRBJ2-3; clone_size: few; v_call: TRBV7-2; cdr3_aa: CASSFDTRTDTQYF; cdr3_nt: TGTGCCAGCAGCTTCGATACCCGCACAGATACGCAGTATTTT
d_call: -; j_call: TRBJ2-5; clone_size: few; v_call: TRBV13; cdr3_aa: CASSPNRGQETQYF; cdr3_nt: TGTGCCAGCAGCCCCAACCGGGGGCAAGAGACCCAGTACTTC
d_call: -; j_call: TRBJ2-1; clone_size: few; v_call: TRBV25-1; cdr3_aa: CASSGTEVHEQFF; cdr3_nt: TGTGCCAGCAGTGGAACGGAGGTGCATGAGCAGTTCTTC
d_call: TRBD2; j_call: TRBJ2-3; clone_size: -; v_call: TRBV7-7; cdr3_aa: CASSAGLVGADTQYF; cdr3_nt: TGTGCTAGCAGCGCAGGACTAGTAGGGGCAGATACGCAGTATTTT
d_call: -; j_call: TRBJ1-6; clone_size: -; v_call: TRBV7-2; cdr3_aa: CASSNGVSPLHF; cdr3_nt: TGTGCCAGCAGCAACGGGGTTTCACCCCTCCACTTT
d_call: -; j_call: TRBJ2-7; clone_size: -; v_call: TRBV4-1; cdr3_aa: CASEFWNRRGIRYEQYF; cdr3_nt: TGCGCCAGCGAATTTTGGAACCGGAGGGGCATTAGGTACGAGCAGTACTTC
d_call: -; j_call: TRBJ1-3; clone_size: few; v_call: TRBV9; cdr3_aa: CASSVAGSSGNTIYF; cdr3_nt: TGTGCCAGCAGCGTAGCTGGATCGTCGGGGAACACCATATATTTT
d_call: TRBD1; j_call: TRBJ1-5; clone_size: few; v_call: TRBV7-2; cdr3_aa: CASSEGQNQPQHF; cdr3_nt: TGTGCCAGCAGCGAGGGACAGAATCAGCCCCAGCATTTT
d_call: -; j_call: TRBJ1-1; clone_size: few; v_call: TRBV5-1; cdr3_aa: CASSPGSGMNTEAFF; cdr3_nt: TGCGCCAGCAGCCCTGGGTCGGGAATGAACACTGAAGCTTTCTTT
d_call: TRBD2; j_call: TRBJ2-7; clone_size: few; v_call: TRBV4-1; cdr3_aa: CASSGTSDPRSSYEQYF; cdr3_nt: TGCGCCAGCAGCGGGACTAGCGACCCGAGGAGCTCCTACGAGCAGTACTTC
d_call: -; j_call: TRBJ2-5; clone_size: -; v_call: TRBV11-2; cdr3_aa: CASSLGEEETQYF; cdr3_nt: TGTGCCAGCAGCTTAGGTGAAGAAGAGACCCAGTACTTC
d_call: TRBD1; j_call: TRBJ2-2; clone_size: many; v_call: TRBV29-1; cdr3_aa: CSVAGTGLFANTGELFF; cdr3_nt: TGCAGCGTTGCCGGGACAGGGCTGTTCGCGAACACCGGGGAGCTGTTTTTT
d_call: -; j_call: TRBJ2-7; clone_size: -; v_call: TRBV6-6; cdr3_aa: CASSYPDYEQYF; cdr3_nt: TGTGCCAGCAGTTACCCAGACTACGAGCAGTACTTC
d_call: -; j_call: TRBJ1-2; clone_size: few; v_call: TRBV27; cdr3_aa: CASSLVGEAGYTF; cdr3_nt: TGTGCCAGCAGTTTAGTGGGGGAAGCTGGCTACACCTTC
d_call: TRBD2; j_call: TRBJ2-3; clone_size: -; v_call: TRBV6-5; cdr3_aa: CASSSVAGGFTDTQYF; cdr3_nt: TGTGCCAGCAGTTCCGTAGCGGGGGGCTTCACAGATACGCAGTATTTT
d_call: -; j_call: TRBJ2-2; clone_size: -; v_call: TRBV9; cdr3_aa: CASSPQRSTGELFF; cdr3_nt: TGTGCCAGCAGCCCTCAGCGGAGCACCGGGGAGCTGTTTTTT
d_call: -; j_call: TRBJ1-1; clone_size: few; v_call: TRBV7-8; cdr3_aa: CASSDRDPIHFF; cdr3_nt: TGTGCCAGCAGTGACCGGGACCCGATTCATTTCTTT
d_call: TRBD1; j_call: TRBJ2-5; clone_size: -; v_call: TRBV19; cdr3_aa: CASSRGQALQETQYF; cdr3_nt: TGTGCCAGTAGTAGAGGACAGGCCCTACAAGAGACCCAGTACTTC
d_call: -; j_call: TRBJ2-3; clone_size: -; v_call: TRBV7-6; cdr3_aa: CASSNPTGPGADTQYF; cdr3_nt: TGTGCCAGCAGCAACCCGACAGGGCCGGGGGCAGATACGCAGTATTTT
d_call: -; j_call: TRBJ1-2; clone_size: -; v_call: TRBV6-1; cdr3_aa: CASSWSRQQDGYTF; cdr3_nt: TGTGCCAGCAGTTGGAGTCGTCAACAGGATGGCTACACCTTC
d_call: -; j_call: TRBJ2-7; clone_size: -; v_call: TRBV30; cdr3_aa: CAWSGVRLGYEQYF; cdr3_nt: TGTGCCTGGAGTGGGGTCAGGTTGGGCTACGAGCAGTACTTC
d_call: TRBD1; j_call: TRBJ2-5; clone_size: few; v_call: TRBV7-9; cdr3_aa: CASSRGQGQETQYF; cdr3_nt: TGTGCCAGCAGTCGGGGACAGGGCCAAGAGACCCAGTACTTC
d_call: TRBD1; j_call: TRBJ1-3; clone_size: many; v_call: TRBV10-3; cdr3_aa: CAISDPTGVTGNTIYF; cdr3_nt: TGTGCCATCAGTGACCCAACAGGGGTAACTGGAAACACCATATATTTT
d_call: -; j_call: TRBJ1-6; clone_size: few; v_call: TRBV5-4; cdr3_aa: CASSLNPRGSSYNSPLHF; cdr3_nt: TGTGCCAGCAGCTTAAACCCCCGGGGGAGCTCCTATAATTCACCCCTCCACTTT
d_call: -; j_call: TRBJ2-1; clone_size: -; v_call: TRBV5-1; cdr3_aa: CASSSPGRGGEQFF; cdr3_nt: TGCGCCAGCAGCTCGCCGGGACGGGGAGGTGAGCAGTTCTTC
d_call: -; j_call: TRBJ2-7; clone_size: -; v_call: TRBV27; cdr3_aa: CASSIRVSYEQYF; cdr3_nt: TGTGCCAGCAGTATAAGGGTCTCCTACGAGCAGTACTTC
d_call: -; j_call: TRBJ1-6; clone_size: many; v_call: TRBV19; cdr3_aa: CASSRDQGSISPLHF; cdr3_nt: TGTGCCAGTAGCCGGGACCAGGGATCTATCTCACCCCTCCACTTT
d_call: -; j_call: TRBJ2-7; clone_size: few; v_call: TRBV28; cdr3_aa: CASGRAHEQYF; cdr3_nt: TGTGCCAGCGGCCGGGCCCACGAGCAGTACTTC
d_call: TRBD1; j_call: TRBJ1-1; clone_size: few; v_call: TRBV5-6; cdr3_aa: CASSPLGTADTEAFF; cdr3_nt: TGTGCCAGCAGCCCCCTGGGGACAGCGGACACTGAAGCTTTCTTT
d_call: TRBD1; j_call: TRBJ2-1; clone_size: few; v_call: TRBV6-5; cdr3_aa: CASSTRDRYSEGFF; cdr3_nt: TGTGCCAGCAGTACCCGGGACAGGTACTCTGAGGGGTTCTTC
d_call: -; j_call: TRBJ2-7; clone_size: few; v_call: TRBV7-2; cdr3_aa: CASSSDNARSYEQYF; cdr3_nt: TGTGCCAGCAGCTCGGACAACGCGCGTTCCTACGAGCAGTACTTC
d_call: -; j_call: TRBJ2-2; clone_size: few; v_call: TRBV30; cdr3_aa: CAWRSQQNTGELFF; cdr3_nt: TGTGCCTGGAGGTCTCAGCAAAACACCGGGGAGCTGTTTTTT
d_call: -; j_call: TRBJ1-2; clone_size: few; v_call: TRBV28; cdr3_aa: CATHGNYGYTF; cdr3_nt: TGTGCCACCCACGGAAACTATGGCTACACCTTC